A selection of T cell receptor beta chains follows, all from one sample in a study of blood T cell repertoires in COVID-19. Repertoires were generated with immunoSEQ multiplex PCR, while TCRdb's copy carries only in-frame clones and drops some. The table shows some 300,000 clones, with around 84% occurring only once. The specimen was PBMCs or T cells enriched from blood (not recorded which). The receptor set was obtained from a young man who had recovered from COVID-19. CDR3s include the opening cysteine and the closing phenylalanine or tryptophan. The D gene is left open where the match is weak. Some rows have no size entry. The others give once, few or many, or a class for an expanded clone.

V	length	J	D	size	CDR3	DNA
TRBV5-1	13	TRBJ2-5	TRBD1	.	CASSGTGEETQYF	TGCGCCAGCAGCGGGACAGGGGAGGAGACCCAGTACTTC
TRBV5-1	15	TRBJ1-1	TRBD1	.	CASSFEATGITEAFF	TGCGCCAGCAGCTTTGAGGCGACAGGGATAACTGAAGCTTTCTTT
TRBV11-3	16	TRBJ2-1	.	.	CASSSESTRSVHEQFF	TGTGCCAGCAGCTCCGAAAGTACAAGAAGCGTCCATGAGCAGTTCTTC
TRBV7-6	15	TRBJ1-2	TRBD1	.	CASSQQEGANYGYTF	TGTGCCAGCAGCCAGCAGGAGGGGGCGAACTATGGCTACACCTTC
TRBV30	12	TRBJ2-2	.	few	CAGRAGPGELFF	TGTGCCGGCCGTGCGGGGCCCGGGGAGCTGTTTTTT
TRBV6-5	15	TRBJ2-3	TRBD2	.	CASRRGAGVVDTQYF	TGTGCCAGCAGACGAGGAGCGGGAGTGGTAGATACGCAGTATTTT
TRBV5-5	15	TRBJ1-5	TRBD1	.	CASSGGQGPNQPQHF	TGTGCCAGCAGCGGGGGACAGGGTCCAAATCAGCCCCAGCATTTT
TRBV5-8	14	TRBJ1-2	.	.	CASSLDDTYGGYTF	TGTGCCAGCAGCTTGGACGACACGTATGGTGGCTACACCTTC
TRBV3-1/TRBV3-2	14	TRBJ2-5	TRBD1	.	CASSRQGAKETQYF	TGTGCCAGCAGTCGACAGGGGGCGAAAGAGACCCAGTACTTC
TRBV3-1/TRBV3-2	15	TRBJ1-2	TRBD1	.	CASSQDPGGGNGYTF	TGTGCCAGCAGCCAAGATCCTGGAGGGGGCAACGGCTACACCTTC
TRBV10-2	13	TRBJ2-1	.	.	CASSETSFNEQFF	TGCGCCAGCAGTGAGACTAGTTTCAATGAGCAGTTCTTC
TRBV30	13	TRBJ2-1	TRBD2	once	CAWKASGYNEQFF	TGTGCCTGGAAGGCTAGCGGCTACAATGAGCAGTTCTTC
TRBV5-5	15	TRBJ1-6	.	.	CASSLGLTAYSPLHF	TGTGCCAGCAGCTTGGGCCTGACAGCGTATTCACCCCTCCACTTT
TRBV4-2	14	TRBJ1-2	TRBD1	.	CASSQEDRLGGYTF	TGTGCCAGCAGCCAAGAGGACAGGCTGGGCGGCTACACCTTC
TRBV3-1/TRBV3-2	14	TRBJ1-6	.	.	CASSLSGRGSPLHF	TGTGCCAGCAGCCTTTCGGGGAGGGGCTCACCCCTCCACTTT
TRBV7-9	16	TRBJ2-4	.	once	CAIGPGPPGAKNIQYF	TGTGCCATCGGACCAGGGCCACCAGGGGCCAAAAACATTCAGTACTTC
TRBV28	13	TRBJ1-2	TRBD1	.	CANTLQGLDGYTF	TGTGCCAACACCCTACAGGGGTTGGATGGCTACACCTTC